The present T cell receptor beta chain was sequenced within a study of cytomegalovirus exposure and HLA in healthy donors. The PCR used 60 Vbeta and 13 Jbeta primers. Here immunoSEQ multiplex PCR was the method, and the copy in TCRdb shows in-frame clones only, minus some. Recorded here are tens of thousands of clones; the top ten clones represent 2.7%. The CDR3 sequence is 14 residues long. V shed 2 bases and J shed 0 bases, with 8 bases lying between them. The germline CDR1 and CDR2 sequences are SGHRS and YFSETQ. The receptor was derived from a man between 35 and 55 years old in good health and CMV-seronegative. The chain carries TRBV5-1 and TRBJ1-1; possibly TRBD1 for D (5 bases). Sequences were obtained from PBMCs. CDR3: CASSFPGMNTEAFF. Written as DNA, the CDR3 is TGCGCCAGCAGCTTCCCAGGGATGAACACTGAAGCTTTCTTT. The complete variable domain, with remaining parts taken from reference TRBV5-1 and TRBJ1-1, reads KAGVTQTPRYLIKTRGQQVTLSCSPISGHRSVSWYQQTPGQGLQFLFEYFSETQRNKGNFPGRFSGRQFSNSRSEMNVSTLELGDSALYLCASSFPGMNTEAFFGQGTRLTVV.